A single sample gave rise to the 8 T cell receptor beta chains below, sequenced in a study of blood T cell repertoires in COVID-19. Method: immunoSEQ multiplex PCR; TCRdb's copy keeps in-frame clones and lacks some. The profile covers tens of thousands of clones, with 70% to 80% appearing a single time and under 9.5% taken by the ten largest. Sequenced input: peripheral blood. The receptors derive from an older man with active or convalescent COVID-19.

The V gene is TRBV2, the J gene TRBJ1-5, with D uncertain. CDR3 length: 14 residues. V was shortened by 6 bases and J by 0 bases, with 9 bases between the two germline ends. Looked up from germline, CDR1 is SNHLY and CDR2 is FYNNEI. The CDR3 coding sequence is TGTGCCAGCAGCGACAAAGTTAGCAATCAGCCCCAGCATTTT. This codes for CASSDKVSNQPQHF.

The chain carries TRBV6-5 and TRBJ1-3; D is ambiguous. CDR1 and CDR2 (germline): MNHEY, SVGAGI. Trimming shortened V by 11 bases and J by 2 bases, and 13 bases separated the two germline ends. CDR3 size: 13 residues. The CDR3 reads CAATDSAGNTIYF. CDR3 in DNA: TGTGCCGCTACGGACTCTGCTGGAAACACCATATATTTT.

The gene calls are TRBV2 and TRBJ2-3, with D possibly matching TRBD2 (5 bases). Trimming pared 8 bases from V and 6 bases from J, leaving 6 bases between. Germline V gene data show CDR1 as SNHLY and CDR2 as FYNNEI. This CDR3 is 10 amino acids long. Here the CDR3 DNA reads TGTGCCAGCGGGGAGGATACGCAGTATTTT. It translates to CASGEDTQYF.

V gene TRBV6-1 combines with J gene TRBJ1-6; unclear D gene. The V gene lost 2 bases and the J gene lost 13 bases, with 9 bases spanning the gap. This CDR3 is 12 amino acids long. The germline CDR1 and CDR2 sequences are MNHNS and SASEGT. The CDR3 DNA follows: TGTGCCAGCAGTGAAACAGTTTTCCCCCTCCACTTT. Encoded protein: CASSETVFPLHF.

The CDR3 loop is CATSGTGVANYGYTF. In DNA, the CDR3 is TGTGCCACCAGCGGAACAGGGGTGGCCAACTATGGCTACACCTTC. This chain connects TRBV15 to TRBJ1-2; 7 positions agree with TRBD1. Germline CDR1 reads LNHNV; CDR2 reads YYDKDF (reference sequence). The CDR3 loop spans 15 amino acids. The J segment lost 2 bases and the V segment lost 5 bases, leaving 8 bases of the junction unmatched. Full variable domain (remainder filled in from reference TRBV15 and TRBJ1-2): DAMVIQNPRYQVTQFGKPVTLSCSQTLNHNVMYWYQQKSSQAPKLLFHYYDKDFNNEADTPDNFQSRRPNTSFCFLDIRSPGLGDTAMYLCATSGTGVANYGYTFGSGTRLTVV.

V is TRBV11-2 and J is TRBJ2-4; unclear D gene. This CDR3 spans 15 amino acids. V gave up 4 bases and J gave up 8 bases, with 18 bases separating them. CDR1 SGHAT and CDR2 FQNNGV come from the germline V gene. This CDR3 reads CASSSVAGFRHIQYF. The CDR3 bases are TGTGCCAGCAGCTCAGTCGCCGGGTTCCGGCACATTCAGTACTTC.

This clone is labeled as medium-sized. The chain links TRBV4-1 to TRBJ1-5, with TRBD1 matching over 7 bases. Germline V gives CDR1 MGHRA, CDR2 YSYEKL. With V trimmed by 4 bases and J by 5 bases, 5 bases remained unmatched. The CDR3 runs to 14 residues. The CDR3, as DNA: TGCGCCAGCAGCCTCTCGACAGGGCATCAGCCCCAGCATTTT. It specifies CASSLSTGHQPQHF.

This chain uses TRBV14 with TRBJ2-3, with 10 bases matching TRBD1. CDR1 is SGHDN and CDR2 is FVKESK in the germline V gene. The CDR3 is 15 residues long. V was pared by 1 base and J by 3 bases, with 1 base of the junction left unmatched. CDR3 in DNA: TGTGCCAGCAGCCAAGGACAGGGGGCTACAGATACGCAGTATTTT. It encodes CASSQGQGATDTQYF.